These 3 T cell receptor beta chains were all obtained from the same sample, sequenced in a study of T cells in Graves' hyperthyroidism and ophthalmopathy. Amplified regions were TCR beta CDR3 sequences from RNA transcripts. The HTBI set primed first-round TCR CDR3 RT-PCR. Using its own MiXCR run on the multiplex PCR reads, TCRdb lists one record per CDR3 protein. Among a few hundred thousand distinct CDR3 sequences listed, around 25% were seen once. Input material: blood. The receptors were gathered from a man aged 50-59 years with Graves' hyperthyroidism.

The rearrangement joins TRBV19 to TRBJ2-3; TRBD1 is a possible D gene (6 bases). This CDR3 has 13 amino acids. The V gene lost 7 bases and the J gene lost 5 bases, with 13 bases spanning the gap. Looked up from germline, CDR1 is LNHDA and CDR2 is SQIVND (reference sequence). CDR3 DNA sequence: TGTGCCAGTACCCGAGGCAGGGGAGATACGCAGTATTTT. Residues: CASTRGRGDTQYF.

Only a few counts were recorded for this clonotype. The chain couples TRBV20-1 to TRBJ2-5; D not certain. The germline CDR1 and CDR2 sequences are DFQATT and SNEGSKA (reference sequence). Trimming stripped 6 bases from V and 3 bases from J, with 14 bases between. The CDR3 loop spans 13 amino acids. The CDR3 DNA is TGCAGTGCCCTTGGAGCTGGGAAAGAGACCCAGTACTTC. Encoded protein: CSALGAGKETQYF.

In this sample, this clonotype turned up many times. The chain recombines TRBV11-1 with TRBJ2-7; D may be TRBD2 (6 bases). CDR3 size: 14 residues. The V gene's germline CDR1 is SGHAT and CDR2 FQDESV (reference sequence). V lost 4 bases and J lost 0, with 10 bases in between. CDR3 DNA sequence: TGTGCCAGCAGCTCTGAGCGGGCCTCCTACGAGCAGTACTTC. Its translation is CASSSERASYEQYF.